The entry below gives a single TCR beta chain sequence along with its context. This sample is part of a study of post-analysis software for immune sequencing data. Unique molecular identifiers were built into the TCR beta cDNA libraries. MiXCR, run by TCRdb on the PCR reads, gives a single entry per CDR3 protein. The repertoire holds roughly 600,000 distinct CDR3 sequences, with 44% as singletons. This sequence was found in a girl aged 5-17 years with multiple sclerosis. Sequencing was carried out using blood.

Here the CDR3 DNA reads TGCGCCAGCAGCTTGTGGAGGGCAGCCGAGCAGTACTTC. Amino acid sequence: CASSLWRAAEQYF. The gene calls are TRBV5-1 and TRBJ2-5; TRBD2 might be the D (6 bases). The DNA end is more similar to TRBJ2-7, so the J call may be wrong. The CDR3 consists of 13 residues. Per the germline V gene, CDR1 is SGHRS and CDR2 is YFSETQ.